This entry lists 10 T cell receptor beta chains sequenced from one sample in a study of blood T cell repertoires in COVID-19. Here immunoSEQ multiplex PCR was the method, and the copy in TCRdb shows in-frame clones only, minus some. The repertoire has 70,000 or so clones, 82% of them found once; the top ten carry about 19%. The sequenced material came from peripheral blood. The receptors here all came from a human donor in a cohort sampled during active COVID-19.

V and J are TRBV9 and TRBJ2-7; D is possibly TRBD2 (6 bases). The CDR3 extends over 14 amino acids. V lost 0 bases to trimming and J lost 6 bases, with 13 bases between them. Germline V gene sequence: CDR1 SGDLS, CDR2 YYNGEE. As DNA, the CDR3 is TGTGCCAGCAGCGTAGCTCTTTCGGGAGCCGAGCAGTACTTC. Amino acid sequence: CASSVALSGAEQYF.

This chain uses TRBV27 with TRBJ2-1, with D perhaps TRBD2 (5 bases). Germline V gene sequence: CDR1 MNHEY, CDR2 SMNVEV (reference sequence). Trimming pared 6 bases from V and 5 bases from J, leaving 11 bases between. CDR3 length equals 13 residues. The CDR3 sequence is CASSRDGDNEQFF. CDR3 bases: TGTGCCAGCAGCCGGGATGGGGACAATGAGCAGTTCTTC.

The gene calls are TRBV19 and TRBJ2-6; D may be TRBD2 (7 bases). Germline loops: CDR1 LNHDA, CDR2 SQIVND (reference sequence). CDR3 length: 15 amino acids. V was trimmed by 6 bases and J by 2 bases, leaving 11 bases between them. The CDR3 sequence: CASSRGGAGANVLTF. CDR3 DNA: TGTGCCAGTAGCCGAGGGGGGGCTGGGGCCAACGTCCTGACTTTC.

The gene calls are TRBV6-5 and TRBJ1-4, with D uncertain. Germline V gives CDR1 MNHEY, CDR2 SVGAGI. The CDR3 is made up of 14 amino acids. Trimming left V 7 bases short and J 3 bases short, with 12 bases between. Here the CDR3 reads CASTPGRSNEKLFF. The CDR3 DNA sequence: TGTGCCAGCACCCCGGGGAGGTCTAATGAAAAACTGTTTTTT.

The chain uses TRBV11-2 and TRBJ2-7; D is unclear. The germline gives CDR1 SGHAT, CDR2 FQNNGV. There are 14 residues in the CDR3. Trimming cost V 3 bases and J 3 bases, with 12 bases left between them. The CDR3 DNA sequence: TGTGCCAGCAGCTTTGCCAGGTCTGGCTACGAGCAGTACTTC. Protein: CASSFARSGYEQYF.

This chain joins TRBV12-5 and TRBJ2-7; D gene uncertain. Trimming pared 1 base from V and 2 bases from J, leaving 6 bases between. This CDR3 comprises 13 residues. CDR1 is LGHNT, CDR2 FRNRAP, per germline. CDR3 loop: CASGLAPTYEQYF. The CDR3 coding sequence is TGTGCTAGTGGTTTGGCTCCTACCTACGAGCAGTACTTC.

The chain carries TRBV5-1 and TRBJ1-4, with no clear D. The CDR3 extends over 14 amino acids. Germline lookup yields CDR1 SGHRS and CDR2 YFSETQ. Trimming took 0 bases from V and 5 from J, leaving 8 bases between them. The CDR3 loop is CASSLDVRNEKLFF. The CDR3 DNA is TGCGCCAGCAGCTTGGATGTCCGGAATGAAAAACTGTTTTTT.

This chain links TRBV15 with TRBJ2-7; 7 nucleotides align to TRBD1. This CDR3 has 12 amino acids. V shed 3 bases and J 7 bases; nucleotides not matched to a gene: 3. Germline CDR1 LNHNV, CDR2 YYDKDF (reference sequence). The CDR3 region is CATSRDRTEQYF. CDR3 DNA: TGTGCCACCAGCAGGGACAGGACGGAGCAGTACTTC.

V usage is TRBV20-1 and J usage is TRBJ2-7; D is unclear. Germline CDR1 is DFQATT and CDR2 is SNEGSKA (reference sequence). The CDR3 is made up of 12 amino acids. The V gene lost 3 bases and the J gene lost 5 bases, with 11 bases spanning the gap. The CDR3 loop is CSASLTSDEQYF. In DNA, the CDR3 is TGCAGTGCTAGTCTGACTTCCGACGAGCAGTACTTC.

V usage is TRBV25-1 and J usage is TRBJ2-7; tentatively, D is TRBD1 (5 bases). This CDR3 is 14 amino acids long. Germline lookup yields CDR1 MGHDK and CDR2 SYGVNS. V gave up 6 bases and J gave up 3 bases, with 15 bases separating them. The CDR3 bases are TGTGCCAGCAGCCGGGCAGGGTCCTTCTACGAGCAGTACTTC. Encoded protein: CASSRAGSFYEQYF.